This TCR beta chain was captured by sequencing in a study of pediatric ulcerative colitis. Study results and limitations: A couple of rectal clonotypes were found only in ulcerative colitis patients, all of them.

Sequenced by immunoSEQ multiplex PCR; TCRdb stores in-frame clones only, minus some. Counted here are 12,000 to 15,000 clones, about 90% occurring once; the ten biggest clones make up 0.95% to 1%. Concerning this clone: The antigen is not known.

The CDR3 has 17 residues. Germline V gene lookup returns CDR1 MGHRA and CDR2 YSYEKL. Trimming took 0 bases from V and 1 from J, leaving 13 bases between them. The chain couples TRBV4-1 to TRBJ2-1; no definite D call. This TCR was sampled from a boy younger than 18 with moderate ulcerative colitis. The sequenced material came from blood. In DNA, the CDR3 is TGCGCCAGCAGCCAAGATCGTCCAAGGGTATCCTACAATGAGCAGTTCTTC. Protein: CASSQDRPRVSYNEQFF.